The clone carrying this T cell receptor (beta chain) came up many times. Its antigen is still unknown. TCRdb re-called the 5' RACE reads through MiXCR, storing one row per CDR3 protein. The sample lists around 12,000 distinct CDR3 sequences; around 6.1% were seen once. V lost 4 bases to trimming and J lost 0 bases, with 13 bases between them. Germline V gene lookup returns CDR1 MDHEN and CDR2 SYDVKM. There are 16 residues in the CDR3. This entry belongs to a study of spatial heterogeneity in lung cancer. Findings of the study overall: Among tumor T cells, estimated coverage was roughly 7% for alpha chains and around 14% for beta chains. Mutation counts in tumors were tracked by counts of expanded intratumoral alpha and beta TCRs. Ubiquitous expanded TCR counts tracked ubiquitous nonsynonymous mutations, and regional counts tracked regional ones.

Indicated time point: sample taken at primary tumor resection. Sequencing covered unsorted whole RNA taken from tumor, nontumor lung or frozen PBMC. This TCR derives from a female donor with early-stage non-small cell lung cancer. The chain joins TRBV28 to TRBJ2-1, with unresolved D. This specimen was lung tumor tissue, taken at surgery. The CDR3 is CASSYWGSSSYNEQFF. The CDR3, as DNA: TGTGCCAGCAGTTATTGGGGATCGAGCTCCTACAATGAGCAGTTCTTC. The full variable domain, its missing parts supplied by reference TRBV28 and TRBJ2-1, is DVKVTQSSRYLVKRTGEKVFLECVQDMDHENMFWYRQDPGLGLRLIYFSYDVKMKEKGDIPEGYSVSREKKERFSLILESASTNQTSMYLCASSYWGSSSYNEQFFGPGTRLTVL.